The 32 T cell receptor beta chains below come from one sample, sequenced in a study of blood T cells in healthy people across ages. Primed by a sample-barcoded 5' primer and a J-beta primer mix, a second PCR proceeded for roughly 6 to 12 cycles. MiXCR, applied by TCRdb to the 5' RACE reads, yields one record per CDR3 protein. In the table there are around 1.5 million distinct CDR3 sequences, 59% of which are singletons. The sample comprised blood. The receptors stem from a young man in good health.

The sample holds a few counts of this clonotype. This sequence joins TRBV7-2 and TRBJ2-3; 9 bases fit TRBD2. Trimming at V came to 1 base and at J to 2 bases, leaving 7 bases not matched to a gene. CDR1 and CDR2 (germline): SGHTA, FQGNSA. This CDR3 region has 17 residues. CDR3 sequence reads: CASSLVFGGGDTDTQYF. In nucleotides, the CDR3 is TGTGCCAGCAGCTTAGTTTTCGGCGGGGGGGACACAGATACGCAGTATTTT.

The CDR3: CASSYFSGSPNEQFF. In DNA, the CDR3 is TGTGCCAGCAGTTACTTTAGCGGATCCCCCAATGAGCAGTTCTTC. The rearrangement uses TRBV6-5 and TRBJ2-1; tentatively, D is TRBD2 (6 bases). Per germline, CDR1 MNHEY and CDR2 SVGAGI. The V and J ends lost 1 base and 6 bases respectively, with 13 bases between them. The CDR3 covers 15 residues.

The gene calls are TRBV5-1 and TRBJ2-1; the D call may be TRBD1 or TRBD2 (5 bases each). The CDR3 spans 16 residues. Per germline, CDR1 SGHRS and CDR2 YFSETQ. V lost 4 bases, J lost 10 bases, and 24 bases lay in between. The CDR3 coding sequence is TGCGCCAGCAGCCCGGGGACCGGATCCTCCTACGACGAGCAGTTCTTC. Amino acids: CASSPGTGSSYDEQFF.

This chain links TRBV4-1 with TRBJ1-1, with D hard to call. Germline V gives CDR1 MGHRA, CDR2 YSYEKL. Between the trimmed V and J ends, which lost 5 bases and 3 bases, there was a span of 22 bases. CDR3 length: 17 residues. For the CDR3, the DNA is TGCGCCAGCAGCTACCGTTGGGCCTACGAGGGTCACACTGAAGCTTTCTTT. Residues: CASSYRWAYEGHTEAFF.

Regarding this clonotype: A much larger clone sits a single nucleotide away, making a read error possible. The genes are TRBV29-1 and TRBJ2-1; 10 bases map to TRBD2. With the DNA end fitting TRBJ2-7 better, the J assignment may be wrong. The CDR3 is 17 amino acids. Germline V gene data show CDR1 as SQVTM and CDR2 as ANQGSEA. In DNA, the CDR3 is TGCAGCTCCCGGACTAGCGGTAAAGGCTTCTCCTACAATGAGCAGTACTTC. Translated, it gives CSSRTSGKGFSYNEQYF.

The chain carries TRBV12-3 or TRBV12-4 and TRBJ1-5; unclear D gene. V was cut by 4 bases and J by 9 bases, with 7 bases left in between. This CDR3 is 11 amino acids long. The CDR3 DNA reads as TGTGCCAGCAGTTCGGCCTCGCCCCAGCATTTT. Residues: CASSSASPQHF.

The V and J genes are TRBV7-2 and TRBJ1-2; D is uncertain. Trimming took off 3 bases at V and 4 bases at J, with 27 bases between the two ends. Per the germline V gene, CDR1 is SGHTA and CDR2 is FQGNSA. The CDR3 is 19 amino acids. CDR3 loop: CASSFVTVAGRSTIYGYTF. In DNA, the CDR3 is TGTGCCAGCAGCTTTGTGACGGTCGCAGGCCGATCAACAATCTATGGCTACACCTTC.

V is TRBV6-5 and J is TRBJ2-1; 8 nucleotides agree with TRBD1. This CDR3 has 13 amino acids. Looked up from germline, CDR1 is MNHEY and CDR2 is SVGAGI. The V and J ends lost 9 bases and 5 bases, in that order; junction bases with no gene match: 6. This CDR3 reads CASTGQGNNEQFF. The CDR3, as DNA: TGTGCCAGTACTGGACAGGGCAACAATGAGCAGTTCTTC.

CDR3 residues: CASSYSQGTRYEQFF. The CDR3 DNA reads TGTGCCAGCAGTTACAGCCAGGGGACACGTTATGAGCAGTTCTTC. The chain combines TRBV6-2 or TRBV6-3 with TRBJ2-1, with D possibly matching TRBD1 (6 bases). The V end was cut by 2 bases, the J end by 8 bases, with 16 bases between. This CDR3 comprises 15 residues. Germline values: CDR1 MNHEY, CDR2 SVGEGT.

The gene calls are TRBV7-9 and TRBJ1-6, with D maybe TRBD1 (5 bases). V was clipped by 5 bases and J by 2 bases, with 16 bases between them. CDR1 is SEHNR and CDR2 is FQNEAQ in the germline V gene (reference sequence). This CDR3 has 17 amino acids. As DNA, the CDR3 is TGTGCCAGCAGCCAGGGCGACCTACCCCCCTATAATTCACCCCTCCACTTT. Amino acid sequence: CASSQGDLPPYNSPLHF.

This chain links TRBV4-1 with TRBJ2-3; D unresolved. CDR3 length: 14 residues. In germline, CDR1 is MGHRA, CDR2 YSYEKL. V was clipped by 1 base and J by 2 bases, with 7 bases between them. The chain's CDR3 is CASSQVLVTDTQYF. The DNA for the CDR3 is TGCGCCAGCAGCCAAGTTCTCGTCACAGATACGCAGTATTTT.

The genes are TRBV20-1 and TRBJ2-1; tentative D call: TRBD1 (5 bases). The V end lost 6 bases, the J end lost 8 bases, and 17 bases lay between the germline ends. The CDR3 is 13 residues long. Germline lookup yields CDR1 DFQATT and CDR2 SNEGSKA (reference sequence). CDR3 DNA: TGCAGTGCCAGAACGCAGGGATTTCATGAGCAGTTCTTC. Translated: CSARTQGFHEQFF.

As DNA, the CDR3 is TGCAGCGTTGATTTCGGAAACACCATATATTTT. Its protein is CSVDFGNTIYF. The chain uses TRBV29-1 and TRBJ1-3; no definite D call. Germline V gives CDR1 SQVTM, CDR2 ANQGSEA. The length of the CDR3 is 11 residues. The V end lost 3 bases, the J end lost 4 bases, and 4 bases lay between the germline ends.

Ten or more counts support this clonotype. The V gene is TRBV2, the J gene TRBJ2-7; D might be TRBD1 (5 bases). In germline, CDR1 is SNHLY, CDR2 FYNNEI. This CDR3 contains 14 residues. V lost 6 bases and J lost 2, with 14 bases in between. The CDR3 DNA follows: TGTGCCAGCAGATACAGGCCGGTCACCTACGAGCAGTACTTC. This codes for CASRYRPVTYEQYF. Combining the CDR3 with reference TRBV2 and TRBJ2-7 gives the whole variable domain EPEVTQTPSHQVTQMGQEVILRCVPISNHLYFYWYRQILGQKVEFLVSFYNNEISEKSEIFDDQFSVERPDGSNFTLKIRSTKLEDSAMYFCASRYRPVTYEQYFGPGTRLTVT.

J is TRBJ2-1 and V is TRBV5-1; tentatively, D is TRBD2 (7 bases). The CDR3 spans 13 residues. Trimming took off 4 bases at V and 7 bases at J, with 12 bases between the two ends. The V gene's germline CDR1 is SGHRS and CDR2 YFSETQ. Here the CDR3 reads CASSSGTLNEQFF. DNA for the CDR3: TGCGCCAGCAGCAGCGGGACATTAAATGAGCAGTTCTTC.

The rearrangement links TRBV28 to TRBJ2-7; no reliable D call. There are 15 residues in the CDR3. Germline loops: CDR1 MDHEN, CDR2 SYDVKM. The V end lost 3 bases, the J end lost 0 bases, and 12 bases lay between the germline ends. The CDR3 DNA reads as TGTGCCAGCAGTTTTTCCCCGACGAGCTCCTACGAGCAGTACTTC. This codes for CASSFSPTSSYEQYF.

The chain couples TRBV4-1 to TRBJ1-2; D not resolved. The CDR3 loop spans 16 amino acids. V was shortened by 0 bases and J by 4 bases, with 15 bases between the two germline ends. Germline CDR1 is MGHRA and CDR2 is YSYEKL. In DNA form, the CDR3 reads TGCGCCAGCAGCCAAGATCTGCGGGAGGACGGCTATGGCTACACCTTC. Its protein product is CASSQDLREDGYGYTF.

This clonotype was counted a single time. The chain links TRBV20-1 to TRBJ1-2; 9 positions agree with TRBD1. The CDR3 covers 15 residues. The germline V gene has CDR1 DFQATT and CDR2 SNEGSKA (reference sequence). V shed 3 bases and J 7 bases; nucleotides not matched to a gene: 12. The CDR3 region is CSARETGTGNVGYTF. The CDR3 nucleotides read TGCAGTGCTAGGGAAACCGGGACAGGGAACGTTGGCTACACCTTC.

The chain joins TRBV27 to TRBJ1-6; possible D gene TRBD1, 5 bases. CDR1 is MNHEY and CDR2 is SMNVEV in the germline V gene (reference sequence). V dropped 1 base and J dropped 7 bases, with 11 bases sitting between them. This CDR3 is built from 15 residues. CDR3: CASSLYRSPNSPLHF. The CDR3 coding sequence is TGTGCCAGCAGTTTATACAGGTCGCCCAATTCACCCCTCCACTTT.

V usage is TRBV19 and J usage is TRBJ2-7; maybe TRBD2 (6 bases). Germline-derived CDR1 and CDR2 are LNHDA and SQIVND (reference sequence). Trimming cost V 4 bases and J 0 bases, with 10 bases left between them. CDR3 size: 14 residues. The CDR3 is CASSNAGSSYEQYF. DNA of the CDR3: TGTGCCAGTAGTAACGCCGGGAGCTCCTACGAGCAGTACTTC.

This clonotype was counted only a few times. The V and J genes are TRBV15 and TRBJ1-4; unclear D gene. The CDR3 is made up of 13 amino acids. Germline V gene sequence: CDR1 LNHNV, CDR2 YYDKDF (reference sequence). Trimming removed 1 base from V and 6 bases from J, with 6 bases in between. The CDR3 coding sequence is TGTGCCACCAGCAGAGCTGGGGATGAAAAACTGTTTTTT. Protein: CATSRAGDEKLFF.

The CDR3 bases are TGTGCCAGCAGCTTCACCTCAGGGTTGTTGATCTACAATGAGCAGTTCTTC. Translated: CASSFTSGLLIYNEQFF. V is TRBV7-2 and J is TRBJ2-1; perhaps TRBD1 as D (5 bases). Per the germline V gene, CDR1 is SGHTA and CDR2 is FQGNSA. This CDR3 has 17 amino acids. Trimming removed 3 bases at V and 3 bases at J, with 18 bases between.

The V gene is TRBV4-1, the J gene TRBJ2-3, with 8 bases lining up with TRBD2. The CDR3 is 16 amino acids. J gave up 3 bases and V 0 bases, and 5 bases lay outside the gene matches. Germline loops: CDR1 MGHRA, CDR2 YSYEKL. CDR3: CASSQDGGRPTDTQYF. The CDR3 DNA is TGCGCCAGCAGCCAAGACGGCGGGAGGCCTACAGATACGCAGTATTTT.

The sample holds a few counts of this clonotype. V is TRBV24-1 and J is TRBJ2-1; 7 positions match TRBD1. The V and J ends lost 2 bases and 4 bases, in that order; junction bases with no gene match: 1. The CDR3 has 14 amino acids. The germline gives CDR1 KGHDR, CDR2 SFDVKD. This chain's CDR3 is CATSDWTGYNEQFF. The CDR3 nucleotides read TGTGCCACCAGTGATTGGACAGGATACAATGAGCAGTTCTTC.

The rearrangement links TRBV20-1 to TRBJ1-1; D perhaps matches TRBD1 (6 bases). Germline V gene lookup returns CDR1 DFQATT and CDR2 SNEGSKA (reference sequence). The CDR3 has 13 amino acids. V was trimmed by 1 base and J by 7 bases, leaving 13 bases between them. The CDR3 spells CSARGTGTGEAFF. The CDR3 region has the DNA TGCAGTGCTAGAGGAACAGGGACGGGTGAAGCTTTCTTT.

The chain combines TRBV10-3 with TRBJ2-6; D is ambiguous. Trimming removed 3 bases at V and 0 bases at J, with 12 bases between. The CDR3 is made up of 17 amino acids. Germline V gene sequence: CDR1 ENHRY, CDR2 SYGVKD. CDR3 amino acids: CAISETRPTSGANVLTF. The CDR3 DNA is TGTGCCATCAGTGAAACGAGGCCAACCTCTGGGGCCAACGTCCTGACTTTC.

The CDR3 DNA follows: TGCGCCAGCAGCCAGGGTGGGACAGGAAGAAATGGTCAGCCCCAGCATTTT. This translates into CASSQGGTGRNGQPQHF. This chain links TRBV4-1 with TRBJ1-5, with 8 bases aligning to TRBD1. CDR1 MGHRA and CDR2 YSYEKL come from the germline V gene. Unmatched junction bases numbered 13, after V lost 3 bases and J lost 6 bases. The CDR3 consists of 17 residues.

Comments on this clonotype: One base away lies a much larger clone, so this may be a sequencing read error. The rearrangement joins TRBV6-6 to TRBJ2-7; D gene unclear. Germline loops: CDR1 MNHNY, CDR2 SVGAGI (reference sequence). There are 12 residues in the CDR3. Trimming cost V 0 bases and J 4 bases, with 4 bases left between them. The CDR3 loop is CASSYSKYEQYF. As DNA, the CDR3 is TGTGCCAGCAGTTACTCGAAGTACGAGCAGTACTTC.

The DNA of the CDR3 is TGTGCCATCAGTGAAAGTTCGACAGACTACGAGCAGTACTTC. Translated: CAISESSTDYEQYF. The V and J genes are TRBV10-3 and TRBJ2-7; weak D call: TRBD1 (5 bases). From germline, CDR1 is ENHRY and CDR2 SYGVKD. V was shortened by 3 bases and J by 3 bases, with 12 bases between the two germline ends. The CDR3 is 14 amino acids.

The chain is built from TRBV4-1 and TRBJ1-5; D call uncertain. Germline CDR1 is MGHRA and CDR2 is YSYEKL. V was pared by 0 bases and J by 4 bases, with 13 bases between. CDR3 length: 16 amino acids. The CDR3, as DNA: TGCGCCAGCAGCCAAGATCACGGCACGGTAAATCAGCCCCAGCATTTT. As protein: CASSQDHGTVNQPQHF.

This sequence joins TRBV10-3 and TRBJ2-4; D might be TRBD1 or TRBD2, each matching 6 bases. This CDR3 is built from 11 residues. CDR1 and CDR2 from the germline V gene are ENHRY and SYGVKD. V dropped 6 bases and J dropped 13 bases, with 13 bases sitting between them. Here the CDR3 reads CAISQGGKQYF. The CDR3 nucleotides read TGTGCCATCAGCCAAGGGGGGAAGCAGTACTTC.

This chain uses TRBV11-2 with TRBJ2-2; D may be TRBD2 (5 bases). Per germline, CDR1 SGHAT and CDR2 FQNNGV. The CDR3 length is 16 residues. V was cut by 2 bases and J by 1 base, with 11 bases left in between. CDR3 region: CASSLSFAGNTGELFF. CDR3 in DNA: TGTGCCAGCAGCTTAAGCTTCGCGGGGAACACCGGGGAGCTGTTTTTT.